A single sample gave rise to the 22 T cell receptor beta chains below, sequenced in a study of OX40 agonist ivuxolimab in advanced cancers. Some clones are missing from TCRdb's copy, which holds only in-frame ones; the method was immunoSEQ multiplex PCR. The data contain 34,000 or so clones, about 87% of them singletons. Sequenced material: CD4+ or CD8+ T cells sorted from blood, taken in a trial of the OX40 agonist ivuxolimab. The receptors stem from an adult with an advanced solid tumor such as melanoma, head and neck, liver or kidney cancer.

The CDR3: CASSLPVEYEKLFF. The CDR3 coding sequence is TGTGCCAGCAGTTTGCCTGTTGAGTATGAAAAACTGTTTTTT. The rearrangement uses TRBV28 and TRBJ1-4; D call uncertain. Trimming shortened V by 3 bases and J by 6 bases, and 11 bases separated the two germline ends. CDR1 and CDR2 (germline): MDHEN, SYDVKM. This CDR3 has 14 amino acids.

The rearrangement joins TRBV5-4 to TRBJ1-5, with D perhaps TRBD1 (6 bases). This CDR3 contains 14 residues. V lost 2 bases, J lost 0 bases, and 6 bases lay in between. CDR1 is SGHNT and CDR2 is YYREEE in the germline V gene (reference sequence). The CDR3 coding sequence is TGTGCCAGCAGCTTAGGGGGTAGCAATCAGCCCCAGCATTTT. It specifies CASSLGGSNQPQHF.

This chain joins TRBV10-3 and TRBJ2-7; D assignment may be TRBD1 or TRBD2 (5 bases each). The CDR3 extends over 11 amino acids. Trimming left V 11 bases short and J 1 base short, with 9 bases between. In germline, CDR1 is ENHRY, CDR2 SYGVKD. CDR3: CASWGSYEQYF. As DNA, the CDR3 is TGTGCCTCCTGGGGGTCCTACGAGCAGTACTTC.

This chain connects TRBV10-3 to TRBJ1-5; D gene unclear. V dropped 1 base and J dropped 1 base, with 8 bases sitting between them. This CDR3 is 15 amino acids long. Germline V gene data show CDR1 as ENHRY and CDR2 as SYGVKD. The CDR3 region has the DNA TGTGCCATCAGTGAGTACGGACCGAGCAATCAGCCCCAGCATTTT. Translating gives CAISEYGPSNQPQHF.

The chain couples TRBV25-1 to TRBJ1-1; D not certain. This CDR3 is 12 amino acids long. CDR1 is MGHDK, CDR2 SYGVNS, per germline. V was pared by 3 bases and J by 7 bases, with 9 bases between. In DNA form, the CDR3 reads TGTGCCAGCAGTGACCCCGGCCGTGAAGCTTTCTTT. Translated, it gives CASSDPGREAFF.

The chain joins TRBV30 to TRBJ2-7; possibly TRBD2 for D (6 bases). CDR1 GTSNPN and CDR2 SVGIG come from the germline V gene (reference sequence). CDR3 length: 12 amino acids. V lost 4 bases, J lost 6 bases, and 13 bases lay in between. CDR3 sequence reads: CAWTLRGSEQYF. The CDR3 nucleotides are TGTGCCTGGACTTTACGGGGGTCCGAGCAGTACTTC.

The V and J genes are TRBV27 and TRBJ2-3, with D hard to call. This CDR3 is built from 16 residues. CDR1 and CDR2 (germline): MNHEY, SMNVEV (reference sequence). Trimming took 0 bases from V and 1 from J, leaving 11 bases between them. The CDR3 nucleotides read TGTGCCAGCAGTTTATCTGGGGAATCTGGCACAGATACGCAGTATTTT. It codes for CASSLSGESGTDTQYF.

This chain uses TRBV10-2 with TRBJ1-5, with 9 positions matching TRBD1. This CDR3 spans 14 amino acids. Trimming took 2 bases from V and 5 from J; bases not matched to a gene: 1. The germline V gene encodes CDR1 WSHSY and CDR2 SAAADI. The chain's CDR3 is CASSEGTGYQPQHF. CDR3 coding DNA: TGCGCCAGCAGTGAGGGGACAGGGTATCAGCCCCAGCATTTT.

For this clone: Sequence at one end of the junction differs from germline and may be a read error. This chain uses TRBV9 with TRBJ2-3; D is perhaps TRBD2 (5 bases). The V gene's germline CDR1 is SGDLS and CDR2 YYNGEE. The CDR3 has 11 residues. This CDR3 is CASSVEEAGGF. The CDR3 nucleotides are TGTGCCAGCAGCGTAGAAGAGGCGGGCGGGTTT.

CDR3 region: CASSTSGRVDTQYF. The CDR3, as DNA: TGTGCCAGCAGCACTAGCGGGAGGGTGGATACGCAGTATTTT. The chain employs TRBV9 and TRBJ2-3; the match to TRBD2 covers 13 bases. Germline-derived CDR1 and CDR2 are SGDLS and YYNGEE. The CDR3 contains 14 residues. V lost 4 bases to trimming and J lost 6 bases; unmatched junction nucleotides: 2.

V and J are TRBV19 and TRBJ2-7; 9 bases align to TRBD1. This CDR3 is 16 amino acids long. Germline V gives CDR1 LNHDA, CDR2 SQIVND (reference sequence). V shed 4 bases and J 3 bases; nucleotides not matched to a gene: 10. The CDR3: CASSTFSGTGYYEQYF. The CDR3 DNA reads TGTGCCAGTAGTACGTTTTCTGGGACAGGGTACTACGAGCAGTACTTC.

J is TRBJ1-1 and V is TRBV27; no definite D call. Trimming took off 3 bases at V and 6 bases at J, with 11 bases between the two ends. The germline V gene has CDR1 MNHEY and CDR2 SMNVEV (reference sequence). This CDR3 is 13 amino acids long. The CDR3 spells CASSLSHSSEAFF. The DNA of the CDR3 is TGTGCCAGCAGTTTGTCTCATAGCTCTGAAGCTTTCTTT.

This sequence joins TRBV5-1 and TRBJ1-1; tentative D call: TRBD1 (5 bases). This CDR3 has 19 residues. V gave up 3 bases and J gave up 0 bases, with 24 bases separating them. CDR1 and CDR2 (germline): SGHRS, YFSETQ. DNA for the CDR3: TGCGCCAGCAGCTCGGGGGTATGGGACGGCATCCTGATGAACACTGAAGCTTTCTTT. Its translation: CASSSGVWDGILMNTEAFF.

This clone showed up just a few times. CDR3 DNA: TGCGCCAGCAGCTTAGGCCTTATGAACACTGAAGCTTTCTTT. Its protein product is CASSLGLMNTEAFF. The V call is TRBV5-1, the J call TRBJ1-1; no reliable D call. Looked up from germline, CDR1 is SGHRS and CDR2 is YFSETQ. V lost 2 bases and J 0 bases, leaving 8 bases between the germline ends. The CDR3 is 14 amino acids.

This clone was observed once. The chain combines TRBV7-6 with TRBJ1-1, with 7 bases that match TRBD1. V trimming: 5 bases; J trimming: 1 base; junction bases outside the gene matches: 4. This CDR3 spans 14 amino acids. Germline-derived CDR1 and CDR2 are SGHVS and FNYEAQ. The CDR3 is CASSAGQQNTEAFF. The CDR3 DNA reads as TGTGCCAGCAGCGCGGGACAGCAGAACACTGAAGCTTTCTTT.

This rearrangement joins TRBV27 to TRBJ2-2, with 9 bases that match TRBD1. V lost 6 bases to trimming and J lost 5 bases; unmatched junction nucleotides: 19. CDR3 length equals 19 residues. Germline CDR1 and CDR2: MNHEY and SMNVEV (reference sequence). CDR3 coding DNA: TGTGCCAGCAGACTTGGACAGGGGACCTGGCTTAGCGGAACCGGGGAGCTGTTTTTT. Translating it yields CASRLGQGTWLSGTGELFF.

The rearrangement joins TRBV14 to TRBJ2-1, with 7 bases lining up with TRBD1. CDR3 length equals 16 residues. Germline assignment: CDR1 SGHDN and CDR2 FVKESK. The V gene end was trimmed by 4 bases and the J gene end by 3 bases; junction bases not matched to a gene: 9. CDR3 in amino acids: CASSRPTGFGYNEQFF. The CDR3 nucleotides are TGTGCCAGCAGCCGCCCGACAGGGTTCGGCTACAATGAGCAGTTCTTC.

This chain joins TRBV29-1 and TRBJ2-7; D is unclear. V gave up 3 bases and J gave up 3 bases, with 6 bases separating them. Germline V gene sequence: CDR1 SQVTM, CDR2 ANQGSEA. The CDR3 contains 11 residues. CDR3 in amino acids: CSVDAGYEQYF. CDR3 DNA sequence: TGCAGCGTTGATGCCGGCTACGAGCAGTACTTC.

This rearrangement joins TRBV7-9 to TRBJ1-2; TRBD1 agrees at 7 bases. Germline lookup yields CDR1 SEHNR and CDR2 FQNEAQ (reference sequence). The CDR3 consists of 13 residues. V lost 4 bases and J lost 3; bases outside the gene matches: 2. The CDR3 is CASSWDRDYGYTF. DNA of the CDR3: TGTGCCAGCAGCTGGGACAGAGACTATGGCTACACCTTC.

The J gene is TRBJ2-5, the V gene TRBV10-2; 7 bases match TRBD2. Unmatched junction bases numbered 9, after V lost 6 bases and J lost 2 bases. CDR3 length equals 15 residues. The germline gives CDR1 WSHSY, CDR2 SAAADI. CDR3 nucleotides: TGCGCCAGCAGCCCCCCCCTAGCGGTTCAAGAGACCCAGTACTTC. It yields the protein CASSPPLAVQETQYF.

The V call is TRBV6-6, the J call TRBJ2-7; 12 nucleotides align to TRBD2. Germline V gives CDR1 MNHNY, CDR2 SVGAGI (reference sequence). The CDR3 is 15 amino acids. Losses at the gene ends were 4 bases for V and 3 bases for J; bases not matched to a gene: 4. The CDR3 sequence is CASSSKLAGGYEQYF. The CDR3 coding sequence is TGTGCCAGCAGTTCCAAACTAGCGGGAGGCTACGAGCAGTACTTC.

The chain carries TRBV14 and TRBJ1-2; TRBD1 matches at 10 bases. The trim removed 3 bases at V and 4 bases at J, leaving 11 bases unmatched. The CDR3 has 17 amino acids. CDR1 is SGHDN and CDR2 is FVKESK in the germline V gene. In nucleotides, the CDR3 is TGTGCCAGCAGCCACACCGGGACAGGGGAAGGGGTCTATGGCTACACCTTC. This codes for CASSHTGTGEGVYGYTF.